This T cell receptor beta chain was obtained from a study of blood T cell repertoires in COVID-19. Using immunoSEQ multiplex PCR, the repertoire was profiled, and TCRdb retains in-frame clones only, with some absent. The sample lists 350,000 to 550,000 clones; roughly 91% were seen once. Note on this clone: The sample carries other DNA sequences with the same CDR3.

The sample taken for sequencing was peripheral blood. The receptor was derived from a woman in her twenties or thirties with acute or convalescent COVID-19.

CDR3 region: CASSPGTYNEQFF. CDR3 DNA sequence: TGTGCCAGCTCACCAGGCACATACAATGAGCAGTTCTTC. V gene TRBV18 combines with J gene TRBJ2-1, with D unclear. The length of the CDR3 is 13 residues. V dropped 2 bases and J dropped 4 bases, with 6 bases sitting between them. Germline V gene sequence: CDR1 KGHSH, CDR2 LQKENI. Based on the CDR3 plus reference TRBV18 and TRBJ2-1, the full variable domain is NAGVMQNPRHLVRRRGQEARLRCSPMKGHSHVYWYRQLPEEGLKFMVYLQKENIIDESGMPKERFSAEFPKEGPSILRIQQVVRGDSAAYFCASSPGTYNEQFFGPGTRLTVL.